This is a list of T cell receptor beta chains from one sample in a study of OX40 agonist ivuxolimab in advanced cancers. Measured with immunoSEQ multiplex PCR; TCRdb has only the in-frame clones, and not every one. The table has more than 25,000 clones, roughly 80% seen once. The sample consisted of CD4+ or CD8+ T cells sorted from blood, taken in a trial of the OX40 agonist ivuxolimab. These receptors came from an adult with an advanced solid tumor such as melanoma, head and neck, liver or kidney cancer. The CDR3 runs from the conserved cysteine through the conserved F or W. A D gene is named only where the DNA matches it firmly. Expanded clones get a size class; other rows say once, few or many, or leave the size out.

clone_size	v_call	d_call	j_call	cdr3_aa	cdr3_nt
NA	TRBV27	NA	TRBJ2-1	CASSLSPDYNEQFF	TGTGCCAGCAGTTTATCCCCCGACTACAATGAGCAGTTCTTC
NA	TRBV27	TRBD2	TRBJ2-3	CASSYLAGGPTDTQYF	TGTGCCAGCAGTTACTTAGCGGGAGGGCCGACAGATACGCAGTATTTT
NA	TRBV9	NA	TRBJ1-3	CASSSWGGNTIYF	TGTGCCAGCAGCTCCTGGGGTGGAAACACCATATATTTT
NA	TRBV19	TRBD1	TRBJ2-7	CASSIVPRQGSYEQYF	TGTGCCAGTAGTATAGTCCCCCGACAGGGGAGCTACGAGCAGTACTTC
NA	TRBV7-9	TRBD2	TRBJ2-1	CASMSSSGDEQFF	TGTGCCAGCATGTCCTCTAGCGGAGATGAGCAGTTCTTC
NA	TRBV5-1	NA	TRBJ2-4	CASSFTGVKNIQYF	TGCGCCAGCAGCTTTACCGGGGTCAAAAACATTCAGTACTTC
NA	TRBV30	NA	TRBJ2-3	CAWSSTGPTDTQYF	TGTGCCTGGAGTTCTACTGGGCCTACAGATACGCAGTATTTT
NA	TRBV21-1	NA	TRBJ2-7	CASSKAGSSGSLSEQYF	TGTGCCAGCAGCAAAGCGGGGTCTAGCGGGAGTCTTAGCGAGCAGTACTTC
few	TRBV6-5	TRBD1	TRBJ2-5	CASWTGQETQYF	TGTGCCAGTTGGACAGGCCAAGAGACCCAGTACTTC
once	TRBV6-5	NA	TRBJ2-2	CASSYRAWGTGELFF	TGTGCCAGCAGTTACAGGGCCTGGGGCACCGGGGAGCTGTTTTTT
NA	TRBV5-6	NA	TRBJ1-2	CASSSPGPQWGYGYTF	TGTGCCAGCAGCTCCCCCGGGCCTCAGTGGGGATATGGCTACACCTTC
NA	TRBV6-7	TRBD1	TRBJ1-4	CASSNDRGPEKLFF	TGTGCCAGCAGTAACGACAGGGGGCCCGAAAAACTGTTTTTT
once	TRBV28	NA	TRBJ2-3	CASSLKGRTTDTQYF	TGTGCCAGCAGTTTGAAGGGTAGGACCACAGATACGCAGTATTTT
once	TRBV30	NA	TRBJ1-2	CAWSWGVSAGYTF	TGTGCCTGGTCTTGGGGGGTTTCAGCTGGCTACACCTTC
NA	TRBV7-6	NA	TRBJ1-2	CASSFSTNYGYTF	TGTGCCAGCAGCTTTAGTACTAACTATGGCTACACCTTC
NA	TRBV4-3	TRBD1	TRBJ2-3	CASSQKPGGLRTDTQYF	TGCGCCAGCAGCCAAAAGCCAGGGGGCCTCCGCACAGATACGCAGTATTTT
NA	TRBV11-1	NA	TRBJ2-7	CASSSQGYEQYF	TGTGCCAGCAGCTCTCAGGGTTACGAGCAGTACTTC
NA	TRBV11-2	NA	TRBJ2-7	CASSLAGNAYEQYF	TGTGCCAGCAGCTTAGCGGGAAATGCCTACGAGCAGTACTTC
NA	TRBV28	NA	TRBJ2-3	CASRVRGSITDTQYF	TGTGCCAGCCGTGTGAGGGGCTCCATCACAGATACGCAGTATTTT
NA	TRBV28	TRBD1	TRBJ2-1	CASSFRDRGYEQFF	TGTGCCAGCAGTTTCAGGGACAGGGGCTATGAGCAGTTCTTC
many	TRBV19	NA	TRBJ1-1	CASGTGTKAFF	TGTGCCAGTGGGACCGGGACTAAAGCTTTCTTT
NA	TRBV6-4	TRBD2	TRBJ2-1	CASSDGAGGNNEQFF	TGTGCCAGCAGTGACGGGGCGGGAGGCAACAATGAGCAGTTCTTC
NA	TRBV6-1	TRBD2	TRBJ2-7	CASSERASGSYEQYF	TGTGCCAGCAGTGAAAGGGCTAGCGGGAGCTACGAGCAGTACTTC
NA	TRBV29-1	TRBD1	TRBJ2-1	CSVPPGTGDVNEQFF	TGCAGCGTTCCTCCCGGGACAGGGGACGTCAATGAGCAGTTCTTC
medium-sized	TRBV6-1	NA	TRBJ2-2	CASKGYGQNTGELFF	TGTGCCAGCAAGGGCTATGGTCAGAACACCGGGGAGCTGTTTTTT
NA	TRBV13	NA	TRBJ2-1	CASSIERPYNEQFF	TGTGCCAGCAGCATTGAGCGGCCCTACAATGAGCAGTTCTTC
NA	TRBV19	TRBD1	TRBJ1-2	CASSGGQLNYGYTF	TGTGCCAGTAGTGGGGGACAGCTAAACTATGGCTACACCTTC
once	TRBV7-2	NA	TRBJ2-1	CASSSLEGKPYNEQFF	TGTGCCAGCAGCTCCTTGGAGGGAAAACCCTACAATGAGCAGTTCTTC
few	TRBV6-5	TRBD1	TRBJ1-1	CASSGYRGTEAFF	TGTGCCAGCAGTGGATACAGGGGCACTGAAGCTTTCTTT
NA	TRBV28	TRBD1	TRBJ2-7	CASSSSDRAYEQYF	TGTGCCAGCAGTTCCTCCGACAGGGCCTACGAGCAGTACTTC
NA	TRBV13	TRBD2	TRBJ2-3	CASSPSGRAEMFGDTQYF	TGTGCCAGCAGCCCTAGCGGGAGGGCCGAAATGTTCGGAGATACGCAGTATTTT
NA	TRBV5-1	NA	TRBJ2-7	CASSLVIGYEQYF	TGCGCCAGCAGCTTGGTGATAGGCTACGAGCAGTACTTC
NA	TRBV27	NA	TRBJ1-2	CASSLSVVGASRYGYTF	TGTGCCAGCAGTTTATCGGTCGTGGGGGCCTCTCGGTATGGCTACACCTTC
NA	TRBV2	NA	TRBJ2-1	CASTSVNEQFF	TGTGCCAGCACCAGCGTCAATGAGCAGTTCTTC
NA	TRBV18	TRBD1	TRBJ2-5	CASSLGQGWRETQYF	TGTGCCAGCTCACTTGGACAGGGATGGAGGGAGACCCAGTACTTC
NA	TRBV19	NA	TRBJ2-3	CASSMEDATDTQYF	TGTGCCAGTAGTATGGAAGACGCCACAGATACGCAGTATTTT
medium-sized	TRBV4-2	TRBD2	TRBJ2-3	CASSPTIAGGTDTQYF	TGTGCCAGCAGCCCAACAATAGCGGGAGGGACAGATACGCAGTATTTT
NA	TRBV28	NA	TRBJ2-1	CASSGVRGSYNEQFF	TGTGCCAGCAGTGGGGTTCGAGGGTCCTACAATGAGCAGTTCTTC
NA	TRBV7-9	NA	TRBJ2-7	CASSLAGVSGEQYF	TGTGCCAGCAGCTTAGCGGGAGTTTCGGGCGAGCAGTACTTC
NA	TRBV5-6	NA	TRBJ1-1	CASSFGGASTEAFF	TGTGCCAGCAGCTTCGGGGGGGCTTCCACTGAAGCTTTCTTT
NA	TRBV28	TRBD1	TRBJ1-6	CASSPRGTDNSPLHF	TGTGCCAGCAGTCCACGCGGGACAGATAATTCACCCCTCCACTTT
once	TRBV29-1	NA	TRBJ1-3	CSVVGFIGNTIYF	TGCAGCGTTGTAGGGTTCATTGGAAACACCATATATTTT